The rows below give T cell receptor beta chains drawn from one sample of a study of T cell responses to AZD1222 COVID-19 vaccine. This table comes from immunoSEQ multiplex PCR, and its TCRdb copy is limited to in-frame clones, with some not included. The sample contains roughly 50,000 clones, 70% to 90% of which appear only once. The material sequenced was peripheral blood, taken 28 days after the second AZD1222 dose. All receptors derive from an adult who received the AZD1222 COVID-19 vaccine. Each CDR3 is given with its conserved first and last residue. D genes are given only for firm matches. Some rows have no size entry. The others give once, few or many, or a class for an expanded clone.

V gene	clone size	D gene	J gene	CDR3 DNA	CDR3 protein
TRBV5-6	.	TRBD2	TRBJ2-2	TGTGCCAGCAGCTTGGCCGGTAGCGGGAGCTTCACCGGGGAGCTGTTTTTT	CASSLAGSGSFTGELFF
TRBV18	.	TRBD1	TRBJ2-7	TGTGCCAGCTCACAAGGGAGACAGGGTATTAACGAGCAGTACTTC	CASSQGRQGINEQYF
TRBV5-1	.	TRBD1	TRBJ1-2	TGCGCCAGCAGCCCAGGGACAGGGGGTGGCTATGGCTACACCTTC	CASSPGTGGGYGYTF
TRBV12-3/TRBV12-4	.	TRBD1	TRBJ1-2	TGTGCCAGCAGCCTGGGGACAGGTGTAGGCTACACCTTC	CASSLGTGVGYTF
TRBV6-5	.	.	TRBJ1-1	TGTGCCAGCAGTCGGGGGCACGACACTGAAGCTTTCTTT	CASSRGHDTEAFF
TRBV18	.	.	TRBJ1-1	TGTGCCAGCTCACCACCCTTCGAGCGAGACACTGAAGCTTTCTTT	CASSPPFERDTEAFF
TRBV14	.	.	TRBJ2-7	TGTGCCAGCAGCCCCCTAATGGGGGGACCTACCTACGAGCAGTACTTC	CASSPLMGGPTYEQYF
TRBV18	medium-sized	TRBD1	TRBJ1-4	TGTGCCAGCTCACTACTGGGACAGGAGAATGAAAAACTGTTTTTT	CASSLLGQENEKLFF
TRBV7-8	few	TRBD1	TRBJ1-2	TGTGCCAGCAGCTCGACAGGGTACTATGGGTACACCTTC	CASSSTGYYGYTF
TRBV27	few	.	TRBJ2-1	TGTGCCAGCAGTTTTGGCCATGAGCAGTTCTTC	CASSFGHEQFF
TRBV7-2	.	TRBD2	TRBJ2-1	TGTGCCAGCAGCTTAGCGGGAGGGCCCGATGAGCAGTTCTTC	CASSLAGGPDEQFF
TRBV2	.	.	TRBJ1-1	TGTGCCAGCTCCAAGGGGTGGATGGCTGAAGCTTTCTTT	CASSKGWMAEAFF
TRBV24-1	.	TRBD1	TRBJ1-2	TGTGCCACCAGTGACCGGGACAGGGGAGGGGATGGCTACACCTTC	CATSDRDRGGDGYTF
TRBV3-1/TRBV3-2	.	TRBD2	TRBJ2-3	TGTGCCAGCAGCCTTGGACTAGCGGGAAGGGGGGATACGCAGTATTTT	CASSLGLAGRGDTQYF
TRBV7-2	.	.	TRBJ2-2	TGTGCCAGCAGCTTAGCGGGACGGCCCGGGGAGCTGTTTTTT	CASSLAGRPGELFF
TRBV7-3	.	TRBD1	TRBJ1-1	TGTGCCAGCAGCTTAAGGGGGACAGGCTCCGGAAACACTGAAGCTTTCTTT	CASSLRGTGSGNTEAFF
TRBV12-3/TRBV12-4	once	.	TRBJ2-7	TGTGCCAGCAGTTTACCCCACAGGGCTGCAAACTTC	CASSLPHRAANF
TRBV10-3	few	.	TRBJ2-1	TGTGCCATCAGTGATGGGGGCGGAGCTTTATACAATGAGCAGTTCTTC	CAISDGGGALYNEQFF
TRBV6-5	.	.	TRBJ2-7	TGTGCCAGCAGTTACAACCCCTACGAGCAGTACTTC	CASSYNPYEQYF
TRBV7-3	.	TRBD1	TRBJ2-2	TGTGCCAGCAGCCAGGGGGCGGCAGCCGGGGAGCTGTTTTTT	CASSQGAAAGELFF
TRBV5-6	.	.	TRBJ2-1	TGTGCCAGCAGCTTAAGACAATGGGGCGTGGGTGAGCAGTTCTTC	CASSLRQWGVGEQFF
TRBV6-2/TRBV6-3	.	.	TRBJ2-7	TGTGCCAGCAGTTACTGGGGGGCTAACTCCTACGAGCAGTACTTC	CASSYWGANSYEQYF
TRBV11-2	.	.	TRBJ2-1	TGTGCCAGCAGCTCCCGACTAGTACGCAATGAGCAGTTCTTC	CASSSRLVRNEQFF
TRBV2	.	.	TRBJ1-4	TGTGCCAGCAGGGCGACGAGTCTTATGTTTTTT	CASRATSLMFF
TRBV7-2	.	.	TRBJ1-2	TGTGCCAGCAGCTCTACCGGGACCCTCTCAAGCCACACCTTC	CASSSTGTLSSHTF
TRBV9	.	.	TRBJ2-1	TGTGCCAGCAGCGCCCTTGGTAGCGGCACCTACAATGAGCAGTTCTTC	CASSALGSGTYNEQFF
TRBV12-3/TRBV12-4	.	.	TRBJ1-1	TGTGCCAGCAGTTTGGGGGAGAACACTGAAGCTTTCTTT	CASSLGENTEAFF
TRBV13	.	.	TRBJ1-2	TGTGCCAGCAGCTTACGGGAAAGAAGGGGCTACACCTTC	CASSLRERRGYTF
TRBV5-4	.	TRBD1	TRBJ1-5	TGTGCCAGCAGCCGGACAGGGGATGGTAATCAGCCCCAGCATTTT	CASSRTGDGNQPQHF
TRBV19	.	.	TRBJ1-6	TGTGCCAGTAGTGAGGGAATCGATTCACCCCTCCACTTT	CASSEGIDSPLHF
TRBV25-1	.	TRBD2	TRBJ2-7	TGTGCCAGCAGTGGTCTCCTAGCGGGAGACGAGCAGTACTTC	CASSGLLAGDEQYF
TRBV7-2	.	.	TRBJ2-3	TGTGCCAGCCACCTCGGGGGCCCTAGCACAGATACGCAGTATTTT	CASHLGGPSTDTQYF
TRBV18	.	.	TRBJ1-1	TGTGCCAGCTCACCTTCAGGGAAGATTGAAGCTTTCTTT	CASSPSGKIEAFF
TRBV12-3/TRBV12-4	.	.	TRBJ2-1	TGTGCCAGCAGCCCCCGAGGGGATGAGCAGTTCTTC	CASSPRGDEQFF
TRBV6-6	.	TRBD1	TRBJ2-2	TGTGCCAGCAGGAGACAGGGGGAGCACACCGGGGAGCTGTTTTTT	CASRRQGEHTGELFF
TRBV13	.	.	TRBJ1-1	TGTGCCAGCAGTCGTTTGGGGGGGAACACTGAAGCTTTCTTT	CASSRLGGNTEAFF
TRBV5-1	.	TRBD2	TRBJ2-5	TGCGCCAGCACCTTACTAGCGGGAGGTTCTGAGACCCAGTACTTC	CASTLLAGGSETQYF
TRBV29-1	.	.	TRBJ2-1	TGCAGCGTTGAAGACACGACTTTGCCTAGTGGGTTCTTC	CSVEDTTLPSGFF
TRBV24-1	.	.	TRBJ1-5	TGTGCCACCAGCGAGGGGGAAGGCAATCAGCCCCAGCATTTT	CATSEGEGNQPQHF
TRBV15	.	TRBD2	TRBJ2-3	TGTGCCACCAGCAGCAGGACTAGCGGGAGGGATACGCAGTATTTT	CATSSRTSGRDTQYF